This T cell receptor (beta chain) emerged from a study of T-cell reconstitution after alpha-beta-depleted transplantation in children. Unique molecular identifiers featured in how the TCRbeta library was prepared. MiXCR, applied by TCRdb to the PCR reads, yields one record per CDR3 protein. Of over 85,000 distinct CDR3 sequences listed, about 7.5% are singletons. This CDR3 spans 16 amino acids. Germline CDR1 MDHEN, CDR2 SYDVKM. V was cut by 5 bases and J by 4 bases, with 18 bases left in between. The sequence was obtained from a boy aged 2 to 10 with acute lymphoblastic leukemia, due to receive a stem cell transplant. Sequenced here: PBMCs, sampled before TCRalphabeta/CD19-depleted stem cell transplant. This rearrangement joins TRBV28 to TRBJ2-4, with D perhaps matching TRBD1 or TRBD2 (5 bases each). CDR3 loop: CASSTPAMGEKNIQYF. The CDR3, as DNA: TGTGCCAGCAGTACCCCTGCGATGGGGGAGAAAAACATTCAGTACTTC.